The entry below describes one T cell receptor (beta chain). This clone's antigen is unknown. The record has no base qualities; no much larger clone is one base away. Libraries were built with PCR. For sequencing, an Illumina HiSeq 2000 was employed. TCRdb trimmed the raw reads at Q25, called clones with MiXCR and kept productive beta chains. Merged by CDR3 protein, the rows form single entries marked with the most common genes and DNA. The sample includes 65,000 to 95,000 distinct CDR3 sequences, with under 65% observed a single time. The ten largest make up 14% of the sample. These data come from a study of CDR3 diversity in severe acne (dated by TCRdb to 2018 to 2020). From a lookup of the germline V gene, CDR1 and CDR2 are SGHRS and YFSETQ. V sheds 2 bases and J sheds 7 bases, leaving 12 bases between their ends. Including cysteine and phenylalanine, the CDR3 has 13 amino acids. Only the CDR3 DNA stays, 39 bases, in frame from base 1.

Recombination joined TRBV5-1 with TRBJ1-2; a tentative D call is TRBD1 (5 bases match). The source is a male donor in good health, without acne. Sequences were obtained from blood. The nucleotide sequence is given as TGCGCCAGCAGCTTCCCAGGGATGCGTGGCTACACCTTC. Its translation reads: CASSFPGMRGYTF.